This TCR beta chain came from a study of cytomegalovirus exposure and HLA in healthy donors. The method was immunoSEQ multiplex PCR; TCRdb's version includes in-frame clones alone and lacks a portion of them. Found here are roughly 250,000 clones, just under 90% of them singletons; the top ten hold 2.6%. General study findings and limits: Most TCR sequences were uncommon, yet certain public TCRs appeared in many donors. In vitro data verified a few CMV-associated chains as specific for CMV antigens.

This CDR3 is built from 15 residues. V lost 8 bases and J lost 6; bases outside the gene matches: 12. Germline CDR1 reads MDHEN; CDR2 reads SYDVKM. Comment on this clone: Its antigen remains unknown.

The receptor was isolated from a man aged 18 to 29 in good health and CMV-seronegative. V and J are TRBV28 and TRBJ1-5; 8 positions match TRBD1. The specimen sequenced was PBMCs. The CDR3, as DNA: TGTGCCAGCGAGTCTCCAGGGGGCCCGGGTCAGCCCCAGCATTTT. It encodes CASESPGGPGQPQHF.